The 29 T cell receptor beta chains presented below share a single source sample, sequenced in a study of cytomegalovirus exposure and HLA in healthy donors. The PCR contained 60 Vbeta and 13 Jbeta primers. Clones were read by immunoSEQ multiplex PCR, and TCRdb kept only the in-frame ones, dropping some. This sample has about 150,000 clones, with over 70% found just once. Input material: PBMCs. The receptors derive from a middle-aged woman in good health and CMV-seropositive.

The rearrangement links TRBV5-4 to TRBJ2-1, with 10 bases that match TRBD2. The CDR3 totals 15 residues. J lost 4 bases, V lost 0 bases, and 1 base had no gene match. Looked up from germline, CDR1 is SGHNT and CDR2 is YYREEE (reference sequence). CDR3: CASSLDSGGYNEQFF. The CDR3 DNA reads TGTGCCAGCAGCTTGGATAGCGGGGGGTACAATGAGCAGTTCTTC. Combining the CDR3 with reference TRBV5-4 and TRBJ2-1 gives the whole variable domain ETGVTQSPTHLIKTRGQQVTLRCSSQSGHNTVSWYQQALGQGPQFIFQYYREEENGRGNFPPRFSGLQFPNYSSELNVNALELDDSALYLCASSLDSGGYNEQFFGPGTRLTVL.

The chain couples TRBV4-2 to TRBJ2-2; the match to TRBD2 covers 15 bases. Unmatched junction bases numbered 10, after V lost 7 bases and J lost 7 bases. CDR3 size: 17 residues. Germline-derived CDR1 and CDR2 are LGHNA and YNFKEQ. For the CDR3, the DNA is TGTGCCAGCACCCCCGAAGGACTAGCGGGGGGGGTCGGGGAGCTGTTTTTT. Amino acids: CASTPEGLAGGVGELFF.

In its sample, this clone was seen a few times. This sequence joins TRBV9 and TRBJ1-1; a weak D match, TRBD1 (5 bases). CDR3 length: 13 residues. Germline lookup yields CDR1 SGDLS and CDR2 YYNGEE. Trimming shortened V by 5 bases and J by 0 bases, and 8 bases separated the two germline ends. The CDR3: CASRDMLNTEAFF. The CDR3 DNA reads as TGTGCCAGCAGGGACATGCTGAACACTGAAGCTTTCTTT.

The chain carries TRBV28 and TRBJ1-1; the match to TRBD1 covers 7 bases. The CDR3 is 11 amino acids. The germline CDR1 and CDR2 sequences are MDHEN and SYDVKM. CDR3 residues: CATGAGTEAFF. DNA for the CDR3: TGTGCAACAGGGGCGGGTACTGAAGCTTTCTTT.

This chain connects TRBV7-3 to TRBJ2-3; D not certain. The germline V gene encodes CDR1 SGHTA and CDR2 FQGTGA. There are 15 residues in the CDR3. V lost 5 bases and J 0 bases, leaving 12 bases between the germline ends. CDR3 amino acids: CASSRDSLSTDTQYF. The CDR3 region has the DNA TGTGCCAGCAGCCGTGACTCACTTAGCACAGATACGCAGTATTTT.

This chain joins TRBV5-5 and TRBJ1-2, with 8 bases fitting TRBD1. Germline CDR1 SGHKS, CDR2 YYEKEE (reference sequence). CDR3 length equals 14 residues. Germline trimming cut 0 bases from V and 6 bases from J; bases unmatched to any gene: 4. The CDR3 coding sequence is TGTGCCAGCAGCTTGGACAGGGGGAGGAATGGCTACACCTTC. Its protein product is CASSLDRGRNGYTF. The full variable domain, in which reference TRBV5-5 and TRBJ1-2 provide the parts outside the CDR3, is DAGVTQSPTHLIKTRGQQVTLRCSPISGHKSVSWYQQVLGQGPQFIFQYYEKEERGRGNFPDRFSARQFPNYSSELNVNALLLGDSALYLCASSLDRGRNGYTFGSGTRLTVV.

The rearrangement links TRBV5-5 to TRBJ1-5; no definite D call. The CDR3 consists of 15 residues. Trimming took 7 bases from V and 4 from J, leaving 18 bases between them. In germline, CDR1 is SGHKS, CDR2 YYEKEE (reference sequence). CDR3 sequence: CASSLLGSQNQPQHF. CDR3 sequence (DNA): TGTGCCAGCTCACTTCTGGGCTCCCAAAATCAGCCCCAGCATTTT.

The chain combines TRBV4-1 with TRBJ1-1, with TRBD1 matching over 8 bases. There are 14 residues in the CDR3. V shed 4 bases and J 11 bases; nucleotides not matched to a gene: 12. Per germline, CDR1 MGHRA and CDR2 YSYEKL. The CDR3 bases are TGCGCCAGCAGCCCGGTGGACAGGGAGGGCTTGGCTTTCTTT. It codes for CASSPVDREGLAFF.

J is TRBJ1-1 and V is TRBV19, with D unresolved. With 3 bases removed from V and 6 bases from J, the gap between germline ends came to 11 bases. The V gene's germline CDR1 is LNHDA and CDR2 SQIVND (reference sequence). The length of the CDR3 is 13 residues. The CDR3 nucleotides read TGTGCCAGTAGTATTGGAAGCGGGGCTGAAGCTTTCTTT. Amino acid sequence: CASSIGSGAEAFF.

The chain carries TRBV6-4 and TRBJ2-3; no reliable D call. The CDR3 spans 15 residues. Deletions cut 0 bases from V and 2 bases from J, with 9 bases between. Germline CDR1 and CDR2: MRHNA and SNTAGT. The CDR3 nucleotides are TGTGCCAGCAGTGACTCGATGCGGCCCACAGATACGCAGTATTTT. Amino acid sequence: CASSDSMRPTDTQYF.

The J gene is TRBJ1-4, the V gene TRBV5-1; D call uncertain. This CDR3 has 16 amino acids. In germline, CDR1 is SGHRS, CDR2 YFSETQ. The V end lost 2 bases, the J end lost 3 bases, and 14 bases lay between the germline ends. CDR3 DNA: TGCGCCAGCAGCTTCGACCCTCAGGTAGCTAATGAAAAACTGTTTTTT. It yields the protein CASSFDPQVANEKLFF.

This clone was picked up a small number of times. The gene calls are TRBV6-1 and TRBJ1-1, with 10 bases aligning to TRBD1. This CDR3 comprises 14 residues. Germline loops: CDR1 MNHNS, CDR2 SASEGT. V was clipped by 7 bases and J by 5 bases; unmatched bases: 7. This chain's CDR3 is CASNPTGGGTEAFF. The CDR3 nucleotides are TGTGCCAGCAATCCGACAGGGGGCGGAACTGAAGCTTTCTTT.

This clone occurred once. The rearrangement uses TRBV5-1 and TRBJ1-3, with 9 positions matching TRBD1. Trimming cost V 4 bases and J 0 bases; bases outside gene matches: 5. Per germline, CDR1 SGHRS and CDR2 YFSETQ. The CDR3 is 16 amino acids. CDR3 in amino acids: CASSMSGQGSGNTIYF. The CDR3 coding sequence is TGCGCCAGCAGCATGTCGGGACAGGGCTCTGGAAACACCATATATTTT.

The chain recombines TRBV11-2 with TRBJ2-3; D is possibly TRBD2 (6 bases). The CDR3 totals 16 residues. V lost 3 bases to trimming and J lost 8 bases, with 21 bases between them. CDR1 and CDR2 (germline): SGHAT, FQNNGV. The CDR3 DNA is TGTGCCAGCAGCTTCGCGGGACGTCCCGCCGAAGGTACGCAGTATTTT. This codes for CASSFAGRPAEGTQYF.

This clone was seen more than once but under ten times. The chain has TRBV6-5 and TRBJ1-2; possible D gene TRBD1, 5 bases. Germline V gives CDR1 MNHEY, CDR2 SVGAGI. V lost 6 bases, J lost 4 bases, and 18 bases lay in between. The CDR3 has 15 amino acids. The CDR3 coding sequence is TGTGCCAGCAGACCATCCACGGGGGTGGGCTATGGCTACACCTTC. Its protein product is CASRPSTGVGYGYTF.

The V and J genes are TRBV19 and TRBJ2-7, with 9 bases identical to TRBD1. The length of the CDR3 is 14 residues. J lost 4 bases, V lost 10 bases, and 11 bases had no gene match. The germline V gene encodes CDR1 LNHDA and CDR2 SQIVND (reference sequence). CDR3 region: CATDPTGGGYEQYF. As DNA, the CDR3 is TGTGCCACAGACCCCACAGGGGGCGGGTACGAGCAGTACTTC.

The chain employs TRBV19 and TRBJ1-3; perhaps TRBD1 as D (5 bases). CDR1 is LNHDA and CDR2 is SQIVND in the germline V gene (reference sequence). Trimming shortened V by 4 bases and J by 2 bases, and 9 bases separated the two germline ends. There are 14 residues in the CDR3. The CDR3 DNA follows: TGTGCCAGTAGTAATCAGGGTACTGGAAACACCATATATTTT. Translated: CASSNQGTGNTIYF.

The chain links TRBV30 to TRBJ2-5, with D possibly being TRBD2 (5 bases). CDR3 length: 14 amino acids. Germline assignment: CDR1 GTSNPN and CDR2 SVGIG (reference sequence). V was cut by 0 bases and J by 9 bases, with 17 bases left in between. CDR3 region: CAWSVFLAGVAQYF. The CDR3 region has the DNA TGTGCCTGGAGTGTATTTCTGGCCGGGGTGGCCCAGTACTTC.

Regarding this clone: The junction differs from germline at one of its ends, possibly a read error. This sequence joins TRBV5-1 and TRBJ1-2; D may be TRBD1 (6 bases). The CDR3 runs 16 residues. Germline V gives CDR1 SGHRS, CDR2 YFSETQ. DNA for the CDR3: TGCGCCAGCAGCTTGTCGGTGTCAGGGGCTAAGTATGGCTACACCTTC. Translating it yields CASSLSVSGAKYGYTF.

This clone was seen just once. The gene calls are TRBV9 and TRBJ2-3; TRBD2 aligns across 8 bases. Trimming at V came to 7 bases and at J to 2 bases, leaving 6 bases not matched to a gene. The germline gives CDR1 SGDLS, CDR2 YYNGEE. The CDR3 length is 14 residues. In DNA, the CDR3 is TGTGCCAGCCAGAGGCGGGGGGACACAGATACGCAGTATTTT. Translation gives CASQRRGDTDTQYF.

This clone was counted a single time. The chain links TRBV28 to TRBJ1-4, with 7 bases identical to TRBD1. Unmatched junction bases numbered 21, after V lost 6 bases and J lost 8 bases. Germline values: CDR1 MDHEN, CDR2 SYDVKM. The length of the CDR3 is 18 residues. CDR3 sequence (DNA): TGTGCCAGCAGCCTACTCTCGGCCGGCCCAGGGGGGCGGGAAAAACTGTTTTTT. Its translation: CASSLLSAGPGGREKLFF.

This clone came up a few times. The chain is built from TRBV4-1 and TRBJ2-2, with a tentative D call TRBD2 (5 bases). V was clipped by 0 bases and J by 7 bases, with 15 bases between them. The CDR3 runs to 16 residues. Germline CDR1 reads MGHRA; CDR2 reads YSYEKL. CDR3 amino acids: CASSQDGLLLVGELFF. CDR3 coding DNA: TGCGCCAGCAGCCAAGACGGACTCCTCCTTGTCGGGGAGCTGTTTTTT.

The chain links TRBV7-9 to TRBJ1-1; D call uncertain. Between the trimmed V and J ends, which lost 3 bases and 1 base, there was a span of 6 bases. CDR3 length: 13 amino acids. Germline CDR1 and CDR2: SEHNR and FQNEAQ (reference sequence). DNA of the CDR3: TGTGCCAGCAGCTTTAGAGAGAACACTGAAGCTTTCTTT. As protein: CASSFRENTEAFF.

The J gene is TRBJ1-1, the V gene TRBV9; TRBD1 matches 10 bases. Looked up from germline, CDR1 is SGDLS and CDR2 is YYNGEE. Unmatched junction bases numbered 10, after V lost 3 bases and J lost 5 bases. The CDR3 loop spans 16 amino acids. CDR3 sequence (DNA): TGTGCCAGCAGCGGAGCCTCGACAGGGGGCGGAACTGAAGCTTTCTTT. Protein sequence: CASSGASTGGGTEAFF. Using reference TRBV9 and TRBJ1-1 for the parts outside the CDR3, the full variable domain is DSGVTQTPKHLITATGQRVTLRCSPRSGDLSVYWYQQSLDQGLQFLIQYYNGEERAKGNILERFSAQQFPDLHSELNLSSLELGDSALYFCASSGASTGGGTEAFFGQGTRLTVV.

CDR3 nucleotide sequence: TGTGCCAGCAGCATAGTAGATAATTCACCCCTCCACTTT. Translated: CASSIVDNSPLHF. The J gene is TRBJ1-6, the V gene TRBV5-4, with D unresolved. Trimming removed 4 bases from V and 5 bases from J, with 7 bases in between. CDR1 and CDR2 from the germline V gene are SGHNT and YYREEE (reference sequence). This CDR3 has 13 residues. Full variable domain (remainder filled in from reference TRBV5-4 and TRBJ1-6): ETGVTQSPTHLIKTRGQQVTLRCSSQSGHNTVSWYQQALGQGPQFIFQYYREEENGRGNFPPRFSGLQFPNYSSELNVNALELDDSALYLCASSIVDNSPLHFGNGTRLTVT.

The CDR3 DNA sequence: TGTGCCAGCAGTCGAACGACAGGGGGGGATTCACCCCTCCACTTT. Its protein product is CASSRTTGGDSPLHF. The chain links TRBV6-5 to TRBJ1-6; 9 positions match TRBD1. The junction had 7 bases not matched to a gene; V was cut back by 5 bases and J by 8 bases. Per the germline V gene, CDR1 is MNHEY and CDR2 is SVGAGI. This CDR3 spans 15 amino acids.

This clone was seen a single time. In DNA, the CDR3 is TGTGCCAGCAGCTTAGATGGCGGGGGGGCCCTAGAGACCCAGTACTTC. Protein: CASSLDGGGALETQYF. This chain connects TRBV7-9 to TRBJ2-5; 9 bases align to TRBD2. V dropped 1 base and J dropped 4; count of bases not matched to a gene: 7. The CDR3 covers 16 residues. Germline V gives CDR1 SEHNR, CDR2 FQNEAQ (reference sequence).

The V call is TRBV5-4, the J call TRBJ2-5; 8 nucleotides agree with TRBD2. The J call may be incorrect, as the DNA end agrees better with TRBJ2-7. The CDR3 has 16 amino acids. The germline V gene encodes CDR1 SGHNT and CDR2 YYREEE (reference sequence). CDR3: CASSLDGRGASYEQYF. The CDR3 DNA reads TGTGCCAGCAGCTTGGATGGGCGGGGGGCCTCCTACGAGCAGTACTTC.

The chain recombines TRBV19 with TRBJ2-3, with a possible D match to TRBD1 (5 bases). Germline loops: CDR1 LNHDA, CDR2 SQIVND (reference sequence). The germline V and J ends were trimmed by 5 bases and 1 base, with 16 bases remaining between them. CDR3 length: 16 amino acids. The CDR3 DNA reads TGTGCCAGTAGTGCCCCGGTCTCCAGGGGCACAGATACGCAGTATTTT. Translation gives CASSAPVSRGTDTQYF.